Each of the 19 T cell receptor beta chains below was sequenced from the same sample in a study of CD8 T cells in ankylosing spondylitis (dated by TCRdb to about 2017). Library creation used 5' RACE. Reads for this sample came from an Illumina HiSeq 2500. TCRdb trimmed the raw reads at Q25, called clones with MiXCR and kept productive beta chains. Entries that share a CDR3 protein sequence are merged under the most common genes and DNA. Across this sample there are about 340,000 distinct CDR3 sequences, with roughly 14% seen only once. 0.9% to 1.2% of the sample rests with the top ten. Material: blood, either unsorted or a sorted T cell fraction (not recorded which). Every receptor here comes from a male donor with ankylosing spondylitis or in good health (not recorded which).

This clonotype was observed a few times. The chain links TRBV20-1 to TRBJ2-1; 14 bases fit TRBD2. V lost 8 bases and J lost 6; bases outside the gene matches: 6. This CDR3 region has 14 residues. The germline V gene encodes CDR1 DFQATT and CDR2 SNEGSKA (reference sequence). The CDR3 reads CSPTSGGAGNEQFF. In nucleotides, the CDR3 is TGCAGTCCGACTAGCGGGGGGGCCGGCAATGAGCAGTTCTTC.

This clonotype was detected many times. The V call is TRBV12-3 or TRBV12-4, the J call TRBJ2-3; D is possibly TRBD2 (6 bases). The CDR3 has 16 amino acids. V gave up 5 bases and J gave up 1 base, with 16 bases separating them. CDR3 in amino acids: CASSHRRGGGTDTQYF. The CDR3 nucleotides are TGTGCCAGCAGTCACCGAAGGGGCGGGGGCACAGATACGCAGTATTTT.

The CDR3 DNA follows: TGTGCCAGCAGCTTAGCGGGAGGGCCTAGGACCGGGGAGCTGTTTTTT. It translates to CASSLAGGPRTGELFF. J is TRBJ2-2 and V is TRBV5-6; TRBD2 agrees at 10 bases. Germline CDR1 and CDR2: SGHDT and YYEEEE. V shed 2 bases and J 5 bases; nucleotides not matched to a gene: 6. The CDR3 length is 16 residues.

This clonotype was observed a handful of times. J is TRBJ2-1 and V is TRBV9; D may be TRBD2 (6 bases). Trimming pared 2 bases from V and 0 bases from J, leaving 12 bases between. The germline gives CDR1 SGDLS, CDR2 YYNGEE. This CDR3 is 16 amino acids long. The CDR3 DNA reads as TGTGCCAGCAGCGTTTTGGCGGGGACCTCCTACAATGAGCAGTTCTTC. Protein: CASSVLAGTSYNEQFF.

This rearrangement joins TRBV5-1 to TRBJ1-1; D is unresolved. Trimming took off 2 bases at V and 5 bases at J, with 16 bases between the two ends. Germline V gene sequence: CDR1 SGHRS, CDR2 YFSETQ. The CDR3 totals 15 residues. CDR3 coding DNA: TGCGCCAGCAGCTTAGGAGACTCATGGGCGACTGAAGCTTTCTTT. This sequence encodes CASSLGDSWATEAFF.

This clonotype was observed a handful of times. The chain combines TRBV5-8 with TRBJ1-5; D is undetermined. The V and J ends lost 0 bases and 1 base respectively, with 11 bases between them. CDR1 is SGHTS and CDR2 is YDEGEE in the germline V gene. This CDR3 spans 16 amino acids. CDR3 sequence (DNA): TGTGCCAGCAGCTTGGGCCTCCTGGGAAGCAATCAGCCCCAGCATTTT. This gives the protein CASSLGLLGSNQPQHF.

In this sample, this clonotype turned up many times. V usage is TRBV15 and J usage is TRBJ2-1; D might be TRBD1 or TRBD2, each matching 5 bases. Trimming pared 0 bases from V and 7 bases from J, leaving 13 bases between. CDR3 length: 15 residues. Per germline, CDR1 LNHNV and CDR2 YYDKDF (reference sequence). DNA of the CDR3: TGTGCCACCAGCAGAGATTTTCGGGGCCCGAATGAGCAGTTCTTC. Amino acid sequence: CATSRDFRGPNEQFF.

The chain links TRBV2 to TRBJ1-1, with D maybe TRBD1 (5 bases). V gave up 0 bases and J gave up 3 bases, with 17 bases separating them. Germline V lookup: CDR1 SNHLY, CDR2 FYNNEI. The CDR3 is 17 residues long. DNA for the CDR3: TGTGCCAGCAGTGAAGCGCTTCGGGGCCTGCGGGACACTGAAGCTTTCTTT. Translating gives CASSEALRGLRDTEAFF.

The sample holds a few counts of this clonotype. The chain has TRBV7-8 and TRBJ1-2; a weak D match, TRBD1 (6 bases). CDR1 and CDR2 (germline): SGHVS, FQNEAQ. There are 15 residues in the CDR3. V was shortened by 0 bases and J by 8 bases, with 16 bases between the two germline ends. CDR3 in DNA: TGTGCCAGCAGCTTAGCGAGGCCAGGGGAGGGAGGCTACACCTTC. The encoded protein is CASSLARPGEGGYTF.

The rearrangement links TRBV5-1 to TRBJ1-2; TRBD1 matches at 9 bases. Trimming at V came to 3 bases and at J to 10 bases, leaving 10 bases not matched to a gene. CDR3 length equals 14 residues. Looked up from germline, CDR1 is SGHRS and CDR2 is YFSETQ. Here the CDR3 DNA reads TGCGCCAGCAGCTCCCCAGACAGGGGGGAGGTCTACACCTTC. Protein sequence: CASSSPDRGEVYTF. Using reference TRBV5-1 and TRBJ1-2 for the parts outside the CDR3, the full variable domain is KAGVTQTPRYLIKTRGQQVTLSCSPISGHRSVSWYQQTPGQGLQFLFEYFSETQRNKGNFPGRFSGRQFSNSRSEMNVSTLELGDSALYLCASSSPDRGEVYTFGSGTRLTVV.

The gene calls are TRBV5-1 and TRBJ2-7; D gene uncertain. Germline assignment: CDR1 SGHRS and CDR2 YFSETQ. The ends were cut back, 4 bases at V and 3 bases at J, with 17 bases in the middle. The CDR3 is made up of 15 amino acids. The CDR3 region is CASSPELELLYEQYF. CDR3 sequence (DNA): TGCGCCAGCAGCCCTGAGCTCGAACTCCTCTACGAGCAGTACTTC.

The sample holds a few counts of this clonotype. The chain is built from TRBV3-1 and TRBJ2-7, with D possibly being TRBD1 or TRBD2 (6 bases each). Germline V gives CDR1 LGHDT, CDR2 YNNKEL (reference sequence). V was cut by 4 bases and J by 5 bases, with 15 bases left in between. The CDR3 has 14 residues. CDR3 sequence reads: CASSLSRGPHEQYF. The CDR3 nucleotides read TGTGCCAGCAGCCTGTCCCGGGGGCCCCACGAGCAGTACTTC.

This clonotype has just a few counts. The chain uses TRBV3-1 and TRBJ2-3; 8 nucleotides match TRBD2. This CDR3 region has 15 residues. The J segment lost 6 bases and the V segment lost 0 bases, leaving 5 bases of the junction unmatched. Looked up from germline, CDR1 is LGHDT and CDR2 is YNNKEL (reference sequence). Here the CDR3 reads CASSQERVAGDTQYF. CDR3 sequence (DNA): TGTGCCAGCAGCCAAGAAAGGGTAGCGGGGGATACGCAGTATTTT.

This clonotype appeared a few times. The chain is built from TRBV18 and TRBJ2-7; maybe TRBD2 (6 bases). The CDR3 totals 15 residues. Trimming took off 1 base at V and 2 bases at J, with 12 bases between the two ends. Germline CDR1 KGHSH, CDR2 LQKENI. The CDR3 loop is CASSPRGESTYEQYF. Here the CDR3 DNA reads TGTGCCAGCTCACCACGCGGGGAATCGACCTACGAGCAGTACTTC.

The table lists this clonotype with many counts. In DNA, the CDR3 is TGTGCCAGCAGTCCCTGGGGAGGGGCTCCTAGCACAGATACGCAGTATTTT. Translation gives CASSPWGGAPSTDTQYF. The rearrangement uses TRBV12-3 or TRBV12-4 and TRBJ2-3; 7 nucleotides agree with TRBD2. V gave up 5 bases and J gave up 0 bases; unmatched junction bases: 11. The CDR3 contains 17 residues.

This clonotype was recorded a few times. This chain connects TRBV4-2 to TRBJ1-1, with D possibly matching TRBD1 (6 bases). V lost 2 bases, J lost 1 base, and 8 bases lay in between. There are 14 residues in the CDR3. Germline V lookup: CDR1 LGHNA, CDR2 YNFKEQ. CDR3 bases: TGTGCCAGCAGCCAACGGGGGGCGAACACTGAAGCTTTCTTT. Amino acids: CASSQRGANTEAFF.

The rearrangement uses TRBV7-2 and TRBJ1-1; tentative D call: TRBD1 (5 bases). CDR1 and CDR2 from the germline V gene are SGHTA and FQGNSA. With 4 bases removed from V and 3 bases from J, the gap between germline ends came to 9 bases. CDR3 length: 13 amino acids. CDR3 sequence: CASSSQGYTEAFF. DNA for the CDR3: TGTGCCAGCAGCTCCCAGGGTTACACTGAAGCTTTCTTT.

The chain links TRBV3-1 to TRBJ2-1; TRBD1 is a possible D gene (7 bases). From germline, CDR1 is LGHDT and CDR2 YNNKEL (reference sequence). V gave up 4 bases and J gave up 6 bases, with 31 bases separating them. The CDR3 loop spans 20 amino acids. For the CDR3, the DNA is TGTGCCAGCAGCCGCCCCCCGAGAGGAACGGCGGGGACAGATATCAATGAGCAGTTCTTC. As protein: CASSRPPRGTAGTDINEQFF.

This clonotype was detected ten times or more. The chain employs TRBV5-1 and TRBJ2-5; possible D gene TRBD1, 5 bases. CDR3 length equals 14 residues. Germline CDR1 is SGHRS and CDR2 is YFSETQ. Trimming shortened V by 0 bases and J by 4 bases, and 10 bases separated the two germline ends. CDR3 sequence reads: CASSLAQGRETQYF. The DNA for the CDR3 is TGCGCCAGCAGCTTGGCGCAGGGAAGAGAGACCCAGTACTTC.